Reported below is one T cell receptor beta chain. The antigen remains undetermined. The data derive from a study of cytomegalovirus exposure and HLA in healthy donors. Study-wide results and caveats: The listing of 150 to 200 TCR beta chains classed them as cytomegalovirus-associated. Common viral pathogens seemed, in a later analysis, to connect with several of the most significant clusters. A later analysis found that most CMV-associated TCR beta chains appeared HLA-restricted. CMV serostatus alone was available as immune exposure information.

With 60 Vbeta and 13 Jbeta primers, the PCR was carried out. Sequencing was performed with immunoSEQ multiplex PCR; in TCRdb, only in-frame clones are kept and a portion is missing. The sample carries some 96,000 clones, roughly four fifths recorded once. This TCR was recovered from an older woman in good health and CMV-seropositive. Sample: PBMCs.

CDR3 DNA: TGTGCCAGCGGTCAGCGGGGCCTGAACACCGGGGAGCTGTTTTTT. Protein: CASGQRGLNTGELFF. This chain uses TRBV6-1 with TRBJ2-2; 7 bases match TRBD2. Looked up from germline, CDR1 is MNHNS and CDR2 is SASEGT. This CDR3 is 15 amino acids long. V shed 8 bases and J 1 base; nucleotides not matched to a gene: 7.